The T cell receptor beta chain described here comes from a study of immune cell composition in non-small cell lung cancer. Study-level information: Most cases were lung adenocarcinoma or squamous cell carcinoma.

The normal lung sample lay at least 3 cm, and maximally far, from the tumour. Template was genomic DNA from frozen, unsorted single-cell suspensions. The protocol was immunoSEQ multiplex PCR, while the TCRdb copy is restricted to in-frame clones and leaves out a portion. The sample includes roughly 900 clones, roughly 74% seen only once; the top ten take 30%. CDR3 length: 17 amino acids. Germline CDR1 reads MDHEN; CDR2 reads SYDVKM. Trimming cost V 4 bases and J 7 bases, with 22 bases left between them. Broader study findings: Dominant in vivo tumour-associated clones were not shown to share tumour-reactive sequences. Clones >0.5% enriched in tumour were rarer in adenocarcinoma (roughly 33%) than squamous (75%).

Note on this clone: Its antigen remains unidentified.

The TCR originated in a human donor with non-small cell lung cancer. Sequenced sample: non-adjacent lung tissue. The V call is TRBV28, the J call TRBJ1-4; D is uncertain. CDR3 coding DNA: TGTGCCAGCAGTTGCCCGCCCACGAGGGTTTATTGTGAAAAACTGTTTTTT. Translated: CASSCPPTRVYCEKLFF.